The source of this T cell receptor (beta chain) is a study (dated by TCRdb to the mid-2010s). About the full investigation: The study examined whether tumor-infiltrating Tregs in breast cancer are drawn from blood Tregs or arise in situ by conversion from other CD4+ T cell subsets. What the research found in general, with its limitations: The TCR alpha and beta sequences of tumor-infiltrating Tregs showed the greatest overlap with tumor naive CD4+ T cells, followed by blood naive CD4+ T cells. Rather than covering whole repertoires, validation in the larger cohort was restricted to a single TCR beta V-J rearrangement. Tumor memory CD4+ T cell TCR gene usage clustered with blood and lymph node memory CD4+ cells and lymph node naive CD4+ cells.

The junction shows trimming of 0 bases on V and 4 bases on J, plus 10 bases between the germline ends. The CDR3 holds 15 amino acids from the cysteine to the phenylalanine. Only the CDR3 part of the read is kept: 45 bases, read in frame from the first base. CDR1 MNHNY and CDR2 SVGAGI were looked up in the germline V gene (reference sequence). Amplification of full-length TCR variable regions was done by 5' RACE PCR using constant-region reverse primers, and this step was followed by semi-nested PCR with Nested Universal Primer A. Using the ReliaPrep RNA Cell Miniprep System, total RNA was extracted, and the SMARTer RACE 5'/3' Kit was then used to reverse transcribe the RNA into 5'RACE-ready cDNA. Full-length TCR alpha and beta libraries were barcoded with multiplex adaptors and sequenced on an Illumina MiSeq. In the authors' own workflow: For each of nine subset-tissue groups, sequencing data from the five patients were combined, and the groups were compared by unsupervised clustering of TCR gene usage. The Morisita-Horn index was used to calculate repertoire similarity, with shared sequences weighted by how much each contributed to each repertoire. TCRdb applied fastp at Q25 and MiXCR to the public reads, then kept only in-frame beta chains. Entries that share a CDR3 protein sequence are merged under the most common genes and DNA. These V and J calls derive from TCRdb rather than the authors' analysis. Counted in this sample were about 62,000 distinct CDR3 sequences; under 35% of them appeared once. The ten largest clones take up around 2.5% of the sample.

This clonotype was seen at least ten times. The specificity of this receptor is unknown. Per-nucleotide qualities are absent, and no much larger clonotype sits a single base away. To purify naive CD4+ T cells, the Miltenyi Naive CD4+ T Cell Isolation kit was used, and CD25 microbeads served to deplete Tregs. Tregs, naive and memory CD4+ T cells from tumor, blood and ipsilateral draining lymph nodes of five breast cancer patients underwent full-length TCR alpha and beta sequencing. Tumor tissue, along with lymph nodes from ipsilateral axillary dissection, was perfused with PBS, minced, and then digested using collagenase I and hyaluronidase. Sorted cell populations were confirmed by FACS to exceed 90% purity.

Specimen: tumor-infiltrating naive CD4+ T cells sorted from the breast tumor. The cell subset or site label of this sample denotes: naive CD4+ T cells, CD4+CD45RA+CD25-. The chain was built from TRBV6-6 and TRBJ1-5; tentative D gene TRBD1, with 6 bases matching. The sequence was collected from a female donor with breast cancer. In nucleotide form, the sequence is TGTGCCAGCAGTTACTCGGGGGGGCAGAATCAGCCCCAGCATTTT. This gives the protein CASSYSGGQNQPQHF.